A selection of T cell receptor beta chains follows, all from one sample in a study of Ad26.COV2.S vaccination and SARS-CoV-2 variants. Sequencing used immunoSEQ multiplex PCR; TCRdb keeps in-frame clones, though not all of them. The repertoire consists of 510,000 or so clones, with 87% occurring once and the leading ten covering roughly 12%. This material consisted of peripheral blood, taken in a trial of Ad26.COV2.S vaccine versus placebo. These receptors were obtained from a person aged 18 to 65 who received the Ad26.COV2.S COVID-19 vaccine or a placebo. Each CDR3 is given without its conserved first and last residue.

CDR3 protein | V gene
AWRVRGTSGTGELF | TRBV30
ASSQDDRFEAF | TRBV4-2
ASSQDLQPRTEAF | TRBV4-3
ASSSGQGWQPQH | TRBV7-2
ASSPRTSNQPQH | TRBV5-6
SVGGGRGVTDTQY | TRBV29-1
ASSQDSSVYGYT | TRBV28
ASSLTGLPLKQY | TRBV28
ASSFKLAGPTDTQY | TRBV18
ASSLWGTGYGYT | TRBV27
ASSSFTGGVAEAF | TRBV7-2
ASSSRQGVGTEAF | TRBV5-1
ASSMIGDTQY | TRBV19
ASSSRPRNYGYT | TRBV5-1
ASSLLSGSAEQY | TRBV2
ASSADGGAEQY | TRBV9
ASSPWTGPGNQPQH | TRBV28
ASSNAVDEQY | TRBV3-1/TRBV3-2
ASSPGGRSNQPQH | TRBV5-1